This TCR beta chain stems from a study of T cells in pancreatic ductal adenocarcinoma. Whole-study results and caveats: Enrichment of CD45RO+ effector over naive T cells in tumors may bias clonality.

About this clone: The antigen remains undetermined.

Clones were sequenced by immunoSEQ multiplex PCR, and TCRdb holds only the in-frame ones, with some missing. The sample holds 5,000 or so clones, about 72% seen once. No neoadjuvant therapy was given to the selected pancreatic ductal adenocarcinoma patients before their surgery. The germline gives CDR1 SQVTM, CDR2 ANQGSEA. This CDR3 has 14 amino acids. V was pared by 4 bases and J by 1 base, with 3 bases of the junction left unmatched. This chain uses TRBV29-1 with TRBJ2-3; 9 bases match TRBD2. The source is a human donor with pancreatic ductal adenocarcinoma. The sample was pancreatic tumor tissue. The CDR3 DNA reads TGCAGCGTTGCTAGCGGGGTAGGCACAGATACGCAGTATTTT. It encodes CSVASGVGTDTQYF.